Here is one T cell receptor beta chain with its context. The template for TCR beta VDJ and CDR3 sequence profiling was genomic DNA. TCRdb independently ran MiXCR on the reads; one entry per CDR3 protein. This table has around 500,000 distinct CDR3 sequences, around 33% appearing once. The patients chosen for sequencing had shown expansion of CD8+CD57+ cells (detected by flow cytometry). This specimen belongs to a study of CD8+CD57+ T cells in acquired aplastic anemia. The CDR3 is 16 residues long. CDR1 and CDR2 from the germline V gene are SGHVS and FQNEAQ. Trimming removed 1 base from V and 0 bases from J, with 9 bases in between.

Sequencing used sorted CD4+, CD8+, or CD8+CD57+ T cells (not recorded which) from PBMCs. The clonotype was recovered from a human donor with aplastic anemia. The rearrangement joins TRBV7-8 to TRBJ2-2, with D perhaps TRBD1 (6 bases). The CDR3 reads CASSLDRDANTGELFF. The CDR3 nucleotides are TGTGCCAGCAGCTTAGACAGGGACGCGAACACCGGGGAGCTGTTTTTT.